This T cell receptor beta chain stems from a study of T-cell memory formation after mild COVID-19. This CDR3 contains 14 residues. Germline V lookup: CDR1 SGDLS, CDR2 YYNGEE. V shed 3 bases, J shed 8 bases, and the junction held 4 bases outside the gene matches. TCRdb independently ran MiXCR on the 5' RACE reads; one entry per CDR3 protein. This sample has approximately 570,000 distinct CDR3 sequences; roughly 17% occur once, and the top ten carry around 13%. The sequencing sample was made of PBMCs or a T cell subset sorted from them (not recorded which). This TCR was recovered from an adult woman who had mild COVID-19 (a few samples of this study predate the infection). Cell type and time point are not known. V is TRBV9 and J is TRBJ2-4; 11 bases fit TRBD2. The DNA of the CDR3 is TGTGCCAGCAGCGGTACTAGCGGGAGACACATTCAGTACTTC. This sequence encodes CASSGTSGRHIQYF.